These 27 T cell receptor beta chains came from one sample sequenced in a study of cytomegalovirus exposure and HLA in healthy donors. PCR employed 60 Vbeta and 13 Jbeta primers. The data were produced by immunoSEQ multiplex PCR, yet TCRdb's version contains in-frame clones alone and is incomplete. The sample lists under 250,000 clones; around 76% were seen once. Sequenced material: PBMCs. Source of these receptors: a man in his forties in good health and CMV-seropositive.

This clone turned up a few times. This rearrangement joins TRBV4-1 to TRBJ1-5; D perhaps matches TRBD1 (5 bases). The CDR3 is made up of 14 amino acids. Germline V gene lookup returns CDR1 MGHRA and CDR2 YSYEKL. V dropped 4 bases and J dropped 6 bases, with 13 bases sitting between them. The chain's CDR3 is CASSPLGGSQPQHF. CDR3 DNA sequence: TGCGCCAGCAGCCCTTTGGGGGGGAGTCAGCCCCAGCATTTT.

This clone was picked up a small number of times. V is TRBV6-1 and J is TRBJ1-2; D may be TRBD1 (5 bases). CDR1 and CDR2 (germline): MNHNS, SASEGT. The CDR3 has 14 residues. With 0 bases removed from V and 3 bases from J, the gap between germline ends came to 8 bases. The CDR3 protein is CASSEAPGDYGYTF. The CDR3 region has the DNA TGTGCCAGCAGTGAAGCGCCGGGGGACTATGGCTACACCTTC.

Concerning this clone itself: One end of the junction is discordant with germline, which a read error may explain. The genes are TRBV11-3 and TRBJ1-1; 8 positions match TRBD1. This CDR3 comprises 16 residues. Germline loops: CDR1 SGHNT, CDR2 YENEEA. CDR3 sequence reads: CANSSRGDRGGTEAFF. For the CDR3, the DNA is TGTGCCAACAGCTCGAGGGGCGACAGGGGTGGAACTGAAGCTTTCTTT.

As for this clone: This same CDR3 is encoded by further DNA sequences in the sample. The rearrangement uses TRBV11-2 and TRBJ1-1; D gene ambiguous. This CDR3 comprises 12 residues. Germline loops: CDR1 SGHAT, CDR2 FQNNGV. With 1 base removed from V and 5 bases from J, the gap between germline ends came to 5 bases. The CDR3 DNA reads as TGTGCCAGCAGCTTAGCCTCGACTGAAGCTTTCTTT. Encoded protein: CASSLASTEAFF.

The chain links TRBV19 to TRBJ1-5; 8 bases align to TRBD1. With V trimmed by 3 bases and J by 2 bases, 9 bases remained unmatched. The CDR3 has 17 amino acids. The germline V gene encodes CDR1 LNHDA and CDR2 SQIVND (reference sequence). The CDR3 protein is CASSIPPTGGGNQPQHF. The CDR3 nucleotides read TGTGCCAGTAGTATCCCCCCCACAGGGGGAGGCAATCAGCCCCAGCATTTT.

The chain employs TRBV6-6 and TRBJ2-7; 11 bases line up with TRBD2. Germline CDR1 and CDR2: MNHNY and SVGAGI (reference sequence). The CDR3 length is 14 residues. V lost 5 bases and J lost 2; bases outside the gene matches: 2. The CDR3 sequence is CASSPLAGAYEQYF. In nucleotides, the CDR3 is TGTGCCAGCAGTCCACTAGCGGGGGCCTACGAGCAGTACTTC.

The chain carries TRBV18 and TRBJ1-2; D remains ambiguous. The ends were cut back, 3 bases at V and 3 bases at J, with 17 bases in the middle. CDR3 length: 16 amino acids. Germline loops: CDR1 KGHSH, CDR2 LQKENI. The CDR3 DNA sequence: TGTGCCAGCTCACCCATCTTTACGGAGAGCTACTATGGCTACACCTTC. Protein product: CASSPIFTESYYGYTF.

The chain links TRBV12-1 to TRBJ2-7; the D call in the table, TRBD2, was not verified against the DNA. TRBV12-1 is shown as a pseudogene. The CDR3 totals 20 residues. Written as DNA, the CDR3 is TGTGCCAGCAGCTTTGCGGGGACTAGCGGGGGTAAGTTGAGCTCCTACGAGCAGTACGTC. Translated, it gives CASSFAGTSGGKLSSYEQYV.

This rearrangement joins TRBV28 to TRBJ1-4; possibly TRBD1 for D (5 bases). Looked up from germline, CDR1 is MDHEN and CDR2 is SYDVKM. CDR3 size: 17 residues. Trimming took off 5 bases at V and 10 bases at J, with 26 bases between the two ends. The CDR3 protein is CASSVPGGDERRGKLFF. CDR3 bases: TGTGCCAGCAGTGTTCCCGGGGGAGACGAGCGGCGGGGAAAACTGTTTTTT.

The chain carries TRBV5-6 and TRBJ2-3, with 7 bases aligning to TRBD2. The CDR3 sequence is 14 residues long. J gave up 0 bases and V 4 bases, and 2 bases lay outside the gene matches. In germline, CDR1 is SGHDT, CDR2 YYEEEE. This CDR3 reads CASSHSGSTDTQYF. The CDR3 bases are TGTGCCAGCAGCCATAGCGGGAGCACAGATACGCAGTATTTT.

The chain recombines TRBV6-1 with TRBJ2-1; the D gene is possibly TRBD1 (5 bases). Looked up from germline, CDR1 is MNHNS and CDR2 is SASEGT. This CDR3 is built from 15 residues. The V end lost 7 bases, the J end lost 3 bases, and 16 bases lay between the germline ends. CDR3 residues: CASIRDRFLYNEQFF. The CDR3 coding sequence is TGTGCCAGCATCCGAGACAGATTCCTCTACAATGAGCAGTTCTTC.

This sequence joins TRBV2 and TRBJ1-2; possible D gene TRBD1, 5 bases. V was trimmed by 6 bases and J by 2 bases, leaving 16 bases between them. There are 15 residues in the CDR3. The V gene's germline CDR1 is SNHLY and CDR2 FYNNEI. CDR3 sequence: CASSAARGANYGYTF. CDR3 nucleotide sequence: TGTGCCAGCAGCGCGGCCCGCGGGGCCAACTATGGCTACACCTTC.

The CDR3 loop is CASSLAGGQDTQYF. Here the CDR3 DNA reads TGTGCCAGCAGTTTGGCGGGAGGGCAAGATACGCAGTATTTT. V and J are TRBV27 and TRBJ2-3; 9 bases align to TRBD2. J was trimmed by 5 bases and V by 3 bases; bases with no gene match: 3. The CDR3 has 14 amino acids. Germline-derived CDR1 and CDR2 are MNHEY and SMNVEV (reference sequence).

V is TRBV4-2 and J is TRBJ1-2; tentative D call: TRBD1 (6 bases). V gave up 2 bases and J gave up 1 base, with 20 bases separating them. The CDR3 loop spans 18 amino acids. Germline V lookup: CDR1 LGHNA, CDR2 YNFKEQ. CDR3 sequence (DNA): TGTGCCAGCAGCCAACCAGCCCGTGGGGGGGCCGTTAACTATGGCTACACCTTC. It codes for CASSQPARGGAVNYGYTF.

The genes are TRBV23-1 and TRBJ2-7, with 7 bases fitting TRBD1. TRBV23-1 is classed as an ORF, of uncertain function. Germline trimming cut 11 bases from V and 0 bases from J; bases unmatched to any gene: 10. CDR3 length: 14 residues. DNA for the CDR3: TGCGCCGTGACAGGGAAGGGGAGCTCCTACGAGCAGTACGTC. Translation: CAVTGKGSSYEQYV.

The sample holds a few counts of this clone. V usage is TRBV29-1 and J usage is TRBJ2-2; 7 bases are a match to TRBD1. Trimming took 4 bases from V and 4 from J; bases not matched to a gene: 6. Germline CDR1 is SQVTM and CDR2 is ANQGSEA. The CDR3 loop spans 14 amino acids. CDR3 in DNA: TGCAGCGTTGGCCCGGGACAGAGCACCGGGGAGCTGTTTTTT. It yields the protein CSVGPGQSTGELFF.

The chain is built from TRBV7-9 and TRBJ2-1; 7 nucleotides agree with TRBD1. With V trimmed by 5 bases and J by 7 bases, 23 bases remained unmatched. The CDR3 has 19 residues. Germline CDR1 and CDR2: SEHNR and FQNEAQ (reference sequence). The CDR3 loop is CASSTDRVGKLTKGNEQFF. The CDR3 DNA reads TGTGCCAGCAGCACAGACAGGGTGGGAAAGCTCACCAAGGGAAATGAGCAGTTCTTC.

This clone has a handful of counts. The chain recombines TRBV2 with TRBJ1-2; D ambiguous. Trimming took off 4 bases at V and 7 bases at J, with 10 bases between the two ends. CDR1 and CDR2 (germline): SNHLY, FYNNEI. CDR3 length: 12 residues. CDR3 residues: CASSGGGPGYTF. The CDR3 DNA is TGTGCCAGCAGTGGAGGAGGGCCTGGCTACACCTTC.

The chain joins TRBV28 to TRBJ2-7; D is unresolved. CDR1 and CDR2 (germline): MDHEN, SYDVKM. V gave up 5 bases and J gave up 2 bases, with 7 bases separating them. This CDR3 is 12 amino acids long. CDR3 loop: CASSLRAYEQYF. In DNA, the CDR3 is TGTGCCAGCAGTCTGAGAGCCTACGAGCAGTACTTC.

The V and J genes are TRBV7-2 and TRBJ2-1, with D tentatively TRBD1 (5 bases). V lost 7 bases to trimming and J lost 0 bases, with 10 bases between them. Germline CDR1 reads SGHTA; CDR2 reads FQGNSA. The CDR3 totals 14 residues. CDR3 region: CASTRQSSYNEQFF. DNA for the CDR3: TGTGCCAGCACCCGACAGAGCTCCTACAATGAGCAGTTCTTC.

This clone was detected only once. The CDR3 protein is CASRGTVITGELFF. The CDR3 DNA is TGTGCCAGCAGAGGAACAGTCATCACCGGGGAGCTGTTTTTT. The chain uses TRBV2 and TRBJ2-2, with no clear D. The germline V and J ends were trimmed by 6 bases and 4 bases, with 12 bases remaining between them. Germline-derived CDR1 and CDR2 are SNHLY and FYNNEI. CDR3 length equals 14 residues. The full variable domain, with the rest looked up from reference TRBV2 and TRBJ2-2, is EPEVTQTPSHQVTQMGQEVILRCVPISNHLYFYWYRQILGQKVEFLVSFYNNEISEKSEIFDDQFSVERPDGSNFTLKIRSTKLEDSAMYFCASRGTVITGELFFGEGSRLTVL.

The CDR3 coding sequence is TGTGCCAGCAGAGTTACAGGGGGGAAAGGGAACATTCAGTACTTC. Its protein product is CASRVTGGKGNIQYF. V usage is TRBV2 and J usage is TRBJ2-4, with TRBD1 matching over 8 bases. The CDR3 sequence is 15 residues long. The J segment lost 7 bases and the V segment lost 6 bases, leaving 11 bases of the junction unmatched. Germline assignment: CDR1 SNHLY and CDR2 FYNNEI.

This chain uses TRBV5-1 with TRBJ2-3; 9 positions agree with TRBD1. Germline CDR1 SGHRS, CDR2 YFSETQ. With V trimmed by 0 bases and J by 4 bases, 6 bases remained unmatched. This CDR3 comprises 16 residues. CDR3 protein: CASSLGHTGGADTQYF. The CDR3 DNA reads TGCGCCAGCAGCTTGGGGCACACAGGGGGCGCAGATACGCAGTATTTT.

The V call is TRBV27, the J call TRBJ2-1, with 10 bases fitting TRBD2. CDR1 is MNHEY, CDR2 SMNVEV, per germline (reference sequence). CDR3 length equals 14 residues. V lost 8 bases to trimming and J lost 4 bases; unmatched junction nucleotides: 5. The CDR3 sequence: CASGLAGEYNEQFF. DNA for the CDR3: TGTGCCAGCGGTCTAGCGGGAGAATACAATGAGCAGTTCTTC.

The gene calls are TRBV7-6 and TRBJ2-1, with TRBD2 identical over 8 bases. Trimming at V came to 5 bases and at J to 8 bases, leaving 11 bases not matched to a gene. The CDR3 is made up of 15 amino acids. Germline CDR1 reads SGHVS; CDR2 reads FNYEAQ. The CDR3 DNA reads as TGTGCCAGCAGCCCCTCGGGACTAGGGTGGCATGAGCAGTTCTTC. Amino acids: CASSPSGLGWHEQFF.

The gene calls are TRBV19 and TRBJ1-2; TRBD1 matches at 10 bases. Trimming at V came to 7 bases and at J to 7 bases, leaving 12 bases not matched to a gene. Germline V gene lookup returns CDR1 LNHDA and CDR2 SQIVND (reference sequence). The CDR3 spans 15 residues. CDR3 sequence: CASMGGDRGSGGYTF. The DNA for the CDR3 is TGTGCCAGTATGGGGGGGGACAGGGGATCCGGTGGCTACACCTTC.

The chain joins TRBV2 to TRBJ2-5, with 10 bases aligning to TRBD2. This CDR3 is built from 18 residues. Germline V gene data show CDR1 as SNHLY and CDR2 as FYNNEI. The ends lost 6 bases at V and 0 bases at J; junction bases unmatched: 13. The CDR3 spells CASSALEAGGGYQETQYF. In DNA form, the CDR3 reads TGTGCCAGCAGCGCCCTAGAAGCGGGAGGGGGGTACCAAGAGACCCAGTACTTC.